The clone carrying this T cell receptor beta chain showed up many times. Its antigen remains unidentified. The sample originates from a study of neurological immune-mediated disorders. TCRdb re-analysed the 5' RACE reads in MiXCR, keeping a single row per CDR3 protein. The data hold under 90,000 distinct CDR3 sequences, with roughly 3.5% observed a single time. Study results and caveats: Clinical features showed no association with the multiple sclerosis repertoire cluster, and MRI features showed none either.

The V gene lost 5 bases and the J gene lost 4 bases, with 16 bases spanning the gap. The V gene's germline CDR1 is SGHRS and CDR2 YFSETQ. The CDR3 runs to 15 residues. Sequencing was carried out using PBMCs. The receptor's source is a woman between 50 and 59 years old with multiple sclerosis. The chain is built from TRBV5-1 and TRBJ2-1; TRBD2 is a possible D gene (6 bases). Here the CDR3 reads CASSSRGTEYNEQFF. CDR3 coding DNA: TGCGCCAGCAGTAGCCGAGGGACTGAATACAATGAGCAGTTCTTC.